A single T cell receptor (beta chain) is shown here with its context. Its target is unknown. These data originate in a study of T cell responses to AZD1222 COVID-19 vaccine. Findings of the study overall: Samples come after the peak T cell response, not at day 14. Spike was spanned by vaccine-associated CD4 TCRs, with dominance at 160-218 and 743-854. Donors in the cohort were predominantly white British and more often female, and clonal diversity was possibly underestimated. Reports indicate that nearly half of spike-specific TCRs are directed at unmutated variant regions.

Trimming pared 7 bases from V and 8 bases from J, leaving 17 bases between. CDR3 length equals 13 residues. Germline lookup yields CDR1 SQVTM and CDR2 ANQGSEA. Profiled with immunoSEQ multiplex PCR; TCRdb holds only in-frame clones, not every one. The sample consists of roughly 66,000 clones, 84% of them appearing once. The source was peripheral blood, collected on day 0 of AZD1222 vaccination. This sequence joins TRBV29-1 and TRBJ1-4; maybe TRBD1 (6 bases). The receptor was isolated from an adult in good health. The CDR3 DNA is TGCAGCGCCGAGGGGGTGTCTGAGGAAAAACTGTTTTTT. Translating gives CSAEGVSEEKLFF.